The rows below give T cell receptor beta chains drawn from one sample of a study of metastatic and nonmetastatic thyroid tumors. TCRdb re-processed the PCR reads through MiXCR. This table holds under 20,000 clones, roughly 23% found once. The sample was adjacent normal tissue. Receptor source: a female donor with papillary thyroid cancer or a benign thyroid nodule (not recorded which). Some clones in this sample may be carry-over from other donors' samples. CDR3s include the opening cysteine and the closing phenylalanine or tryptophan. The size field is filled for only some rows; it gives once, few, many or a size class.

size	V	J	CDR3
medium-sized	TRBV24-1	TRBJ2-1	CATSDRDRAGDEQFF
NA	TRBV6-2/TRBV6-3	TRBJ2-3	CASSYAGQPSPDTQYF
medium-sized	TRBV19	TRBJ2-7	CASSIVGVDYEQYF
medium-sized	TRBV20-1	TRBJ2-7	CSAGGDLWGSNSYEQYF
NA	TRBV20-1	TRBJ2-2	CSAKQGAGGELFF
NA	TRBV20-1	TRBJ1-6	CSAEQGSWSPLHF
NA	TRBV11-1	TRBJ1-4	CASSFRDRGRGANEKLFF
many	TRBV7-2	TRBJ2-3	CASSLIVGTDTQYF
NA	TRBV20-1	TRBJ1-5	CSALNGQGLGQPQHF
NA	TRBV27	TRBJ1-2	CASSPGGVQNYGYTF
NA	TRBV5-6	TRBJ1-2	CASSYDRAMGGYTF
NA	TRBV5-1	TRBJ2-7	CASSLESGGFYEQYF
few	TRBV10-3	TRBJ2-7	CAISIDSTTYEQYF
large	TRBV28	TRBJ2-7	CASSHSYEQYF
few	TRBV19	TRBJ1-6	CASSYRVGSPLHF
medium-sized	TRBV20-1	TRBJ1-5	CSARDWGGEGQPQHF
NA	TRBV20-1	TRBJ1-1	CSASLPDRDGEAFF
NA	TRBV15	TRBJ2-7	CATSRAGDEQYF
few	TRBV6-4	TRBJ1-2	CASSARWWGWGYTF
many	TRBV9	TRBJ2-5	CASSGTSGKETQYF
few	TRBV19	TRBJ2-2	CASTRLAGGNGELFF
NA	TRBV11-1	TRBJ2-1	CASSLGLAGARNEQFF
NA	TRBV3-1	TRBJ2-1	CASSQDLGSNEQFF
few	TRBV20-1	TRBJ1-2	CTGDPHYGYTF
many	TRBV7-9	TRBJ2-5	CASSSLVTGWQETQYF
few	TRBV12-3/TRBV12-4	TRBJ1-5	CASSAGTGGSWQPQHF
NA	TRBV7-2	TRBJ2-7	CASSLHLVSSYEQYF
medium-sized	TRBV30	TRBJ1-4	CAWSGTPEREKLFF
NA	TRBV30	TRBJ2-2	CASTGGNGELFF
many	TRBV6-5	TRBJ2-1	CASRVGTSGGIYNEQFF
NA	TRBV20-1	TRBJ2-7	CSARDGAGWRDEQYF
many	TRBV7-9	TRBJ2-5	CASSIGTAQETQYF
many	TRBV7-6	TRBJ2-3	CASSPRDSTDTQYF
few	TRBV20-1	TRBJ2-7	CSARDFRTGGCEQYF
many	TRBV7-8	TRBJ2-5	CASSLTSGRAGETQYF
many	TRBV27	TRBJ1-2	CASSLSPGGYGYTF
NA	TRBV12-3/TRBV12-4	TRBJ2-3	CASSALAGVTDTQYF
few	TRBV5-1	TRBJ1-3	CASSYTGSGGNTIYF
medium-sized	TRBV30	TRBJ2-6	CAWSGGANVLTF
medium-sized	TRBV5-1	TRBJ2-2	CASSLGRGLSNTGELFF
NA	TRBV6-1	TRBJ1-1	CASSRSGSTEAFF
NA	TRBV2	TRBJ2-3	CASTGAPTDTQYF
many	TRBV6-1	TRBJ2-7	CASSSTGVAYEQYF
medium-sized	TRBV2	TRBJ1-6	CASTGGRGSPLHF
NA	TRBV2	TRBJ2-7	CASTSPGRNYEQYF